These 2 T cell receptor beta chains were all obtained from the same sample, sequenced in a study of T cell changes during pregnancy in multiple sclerosis (dated by TCRdb to between 2018 and 2020). Library preparation employed the immunoSEQ multiplex PCR assay. What TCRdb holds here is the immuneACCESS table cut down to in-frame rearrangements. Part of the clones is not present; checked against another copy, under half of the missing clones reflect an unresolved V gene, and the others are unexplained. The sample has tens of thousands of clones on record, about 90% of them singletons. The ten most abundant clones make up 0.5% of the sample. The sample consisted of CD4+ T cells from peripheral blood mononuclear cells, taken in the second trimester of pregnancy. The receptors originated from a female donor in good health, enrolled as a control in a pregnancy study.

This clone was picked up one time. J is TRBJ2-7 and V is TRBV7-2; D gene unclear. V lost 2 bases and J lost 6, with 14 bases in between. The CDR3 runs 14 residues. The V gene's germline CDR1 is SGHTA and CDR2 FQGNSA. The CDR3 sequence: CASSLLPPGGEQYF. The CDR3 bases are TGTGCCAGCAGCTTATTACCTCCTGGCGGCGAGCAGTACTTC.

The rearrangement uses TRBV4-3 and TRBJ2-3; 7 bases line up with TRBD1. The CDR3 spans 15 residues. The V gene's germline CDR1 is LGHNA and CDR2 YSLEER. The junction had 5 bases not matched to a gene; V was cut back by 4 bases and J by 1 base. The CDR3 loop reads CASSRNTGGTDTQYF. The CDR3, as DNA: TGCGCCAGCAGCCGGAACACAGGGGGCACAGATACGCAGTATTTT.